The 2 T cell receptor beta chains presented below share a single source sample, sequenced in a study of T cells after somatic rescue of genetic block. Sequencing used immunoSEQ multiplex PCR; TCRdb keeps in-frame clones, though not all of them. The table lists nearly 10,000 clones, 74% of them singletons. The sequenced sample consisted of peripheral blood mononuclear cells (PBMCs). The receptor set was obtained from a boy under 18.

This clone was seen only once. V gene TRBV5-1 combines with J gene TRBJ2-5; D is uncertain. Germline V gene data show CDR1 as SGHRS and CDR2 as YFSETQ. The CDR3 is 10 residues long. Deletions cut 6 bases from V and 4 bases from J, with 4 bases between. The CDR3 sequence: CASKGETQYF. CDR3 in DNA: TGCGCCAGCAAGGGAGAGACCCAGTACTTC.

The V call is TRBV5-1, the J call TRBJ1-4, with TRBD1 matching 8 bases. V lost 4 bases, J lost 2 bases, and 4 bases stayed unmatched. Germline lookup yields CDR1 SGHRS and CDR2 YFSETQ. The CDR3 length is 15 residues. The CDR3: CASSVGDRTNEKLFF. In DNA, the CDR3 is TGCGCCAGCAGCGTTGGGGACAGGACTAATGAAAAACTGTTTTTT.